A selection of T cell receptor beta chains follows, all from one sample in a study of radiotherapy plus CTLA-4 blockade in lung cancer. The protocol was immunoSEQ multiplex PCR, while the TCRdb copy is restricted to in-frame clones and leaves out a portion. The repertoire includes about 100,000 clones, around four fifths of them detected once, and 0.65% to 0.9% sits in the top ten. The specimen comprised peripheral blood, sampled from a patient treated with radiotherapy plus ipilimumab. Receptors originate from a human donor with non-small cell lung cancer who had stable disease on radiotherapy plus ipilimumab. Both conserved end residues are trimmed from each CDR3. The D gene is left open where the match is weak. Size is stated for part of the rows, as once, few or many counts, or as a class when the clone is expanded.

j_gene | v_gene | abundance | d_gene | CDR3aa
TRBJ1-1 | TRBV7-2 | NA | TRBD1 | ASSTQGAVRGNTEAF
TRBJ2-3 | TRBV7-3 | NA | NA | ASSLTFSRVGTDTQY
TRBJ1-2 | TRBV30 | NA | NA | AWAHLRGNGYT
TRBJ2-3 | TRBV27 | once | TRBD2 | ASSLFQLAGVTDTQY
TRBJ1-1 | TRBV2 | once | NA | ASSDYLGDTEAF
TRBJ2-1 | TRBV10-1 | NA | NA | ASSGTIAYNEQF
TRBJ1-6 | TRBV6-5 | NA | NA | ASIQGSNSPLH
TRBJ2-7 | TRBV4-1 | NA | TRBD1 | ASSPRVGTGSYEQY
TRBJ2-3 | TRBV28 | once | TRBD1 | ASSPRTGGADTQY
TRBJ2-2 | TRBV7-3 | NA | NA | ASSPYPEWTGELF